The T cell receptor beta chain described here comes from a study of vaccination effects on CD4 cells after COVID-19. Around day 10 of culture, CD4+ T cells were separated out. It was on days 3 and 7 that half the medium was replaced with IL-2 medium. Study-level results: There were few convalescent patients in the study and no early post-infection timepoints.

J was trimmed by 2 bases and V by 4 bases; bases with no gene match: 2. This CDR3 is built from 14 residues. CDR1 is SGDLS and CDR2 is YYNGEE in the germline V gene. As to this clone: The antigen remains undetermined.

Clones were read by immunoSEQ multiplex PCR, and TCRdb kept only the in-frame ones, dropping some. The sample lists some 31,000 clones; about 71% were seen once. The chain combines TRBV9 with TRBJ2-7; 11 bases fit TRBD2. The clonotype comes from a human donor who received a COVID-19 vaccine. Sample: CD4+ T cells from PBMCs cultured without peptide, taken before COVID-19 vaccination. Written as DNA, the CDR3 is TGTGCCAGCAGCCGTAGCGGGAGGGCCTACGAGCAGTACTTC. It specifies CASSRSGRAYEQYF.